The sequence of this TCR beta chain was determined in a study of breast tumors, draining lymph nodes, adjacent tissues. Whole-study results and caveats: Tumor TCR diversity was below lymph nodes but above nontumor tissue.

A single record per CDR3 protein comes from TCRdb applying MiXCR to the multiplex PCR reads. The table shows 150,000 to 200,000 distinct CDR3 sequences, with 30% to 35% occurring only once. The lymph nodes were axillary draining lymph nodes from breast cancer patients. Regarding this clonotype: Its antigen is currently unknown.

The CDR3 extends over 16 amino acids. From germline, CDR1 is SGHAT and CDR2 FQDESV (reference sequence). Trimming at V came to 0 bases and at J to 6 bases, leaving 5 bases not matched to a gene. The specimen sequenced was axillary lymph node tissue. This TCR was sampled from a female donor with breast cancer. Some clones in this sample may be carry-over from other donors' samples. The V call is TRBV11-1, the J call TRBJ2-1; 10 nucleotides agree with TRBD1. CDR3 nucleotide sequence: TGTGCCAGCAGCTTAGCCGGGACAGGGGCTGTCAATGAGCAGTTCTTC. This encodes CASSLAGTGAVNEQFF.